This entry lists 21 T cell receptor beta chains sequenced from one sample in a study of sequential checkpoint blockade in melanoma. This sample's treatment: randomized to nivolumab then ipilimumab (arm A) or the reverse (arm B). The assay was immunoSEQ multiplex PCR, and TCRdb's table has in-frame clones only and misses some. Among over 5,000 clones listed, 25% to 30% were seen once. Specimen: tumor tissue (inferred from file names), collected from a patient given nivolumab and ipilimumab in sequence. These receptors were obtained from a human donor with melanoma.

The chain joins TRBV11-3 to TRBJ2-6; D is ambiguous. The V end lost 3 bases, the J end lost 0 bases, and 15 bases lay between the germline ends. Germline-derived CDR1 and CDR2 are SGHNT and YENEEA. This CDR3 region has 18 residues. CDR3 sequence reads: CASSLWVLTASGANVLTF. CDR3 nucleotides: TGTGCCAGCAGCTTGTGGGTTCTCACCGCCTCTGGGGCCAACGTCCTGACTTTC.

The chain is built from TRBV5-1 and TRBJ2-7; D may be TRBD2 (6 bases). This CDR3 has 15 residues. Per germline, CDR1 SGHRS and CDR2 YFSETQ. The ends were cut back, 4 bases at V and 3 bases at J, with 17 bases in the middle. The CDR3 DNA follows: TGCGCCAGCAGCCTACGAGCGGGCCCTAGCTACGAGCAGTACTTC. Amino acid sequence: CASSLRAGPSYEQYF.

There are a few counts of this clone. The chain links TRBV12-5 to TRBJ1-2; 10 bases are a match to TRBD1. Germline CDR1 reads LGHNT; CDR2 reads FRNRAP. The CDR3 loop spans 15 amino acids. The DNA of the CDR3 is TGTGCCAGCACCAGGACAGGGGGAAGGTACTATGGCTACACCTTC. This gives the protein CASTRTGGRYYGYTF.

The DNA of the CDR3 is TGTGCCAGTAGTCGCGTTCCCCTAATCACAGATACGCAGTATTTT. Translation: CASSRVPLITDTQYF. The chain has TRBV19 and TRBJ2-3; D gene ambiguous. V was clipped by 5 bases and J by 2 bases, with 14 bases between them. The CDR3 is 15 amino acids. Germline-derived CDR1 and CDR2 are LNHDA and SQIVND (reference sequence).

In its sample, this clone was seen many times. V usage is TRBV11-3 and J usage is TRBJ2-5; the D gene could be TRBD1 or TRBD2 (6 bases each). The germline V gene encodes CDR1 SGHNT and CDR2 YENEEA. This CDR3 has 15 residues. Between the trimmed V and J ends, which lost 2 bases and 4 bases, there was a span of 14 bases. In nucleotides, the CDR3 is TGTGCCAGCAGCTTAACGGCCGGGGGCTCAGAGACCCAGTACTTC. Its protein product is CASSLTAGGSETQYF.

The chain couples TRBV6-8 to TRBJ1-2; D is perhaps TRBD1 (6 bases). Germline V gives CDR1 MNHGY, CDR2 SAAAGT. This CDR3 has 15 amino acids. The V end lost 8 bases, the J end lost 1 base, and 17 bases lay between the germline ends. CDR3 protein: CASLRTGSLNYGYTF. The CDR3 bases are TGTGCCAGCCTCAGAACAGGGTCGCTTAACTATGGCTACACCTTC.

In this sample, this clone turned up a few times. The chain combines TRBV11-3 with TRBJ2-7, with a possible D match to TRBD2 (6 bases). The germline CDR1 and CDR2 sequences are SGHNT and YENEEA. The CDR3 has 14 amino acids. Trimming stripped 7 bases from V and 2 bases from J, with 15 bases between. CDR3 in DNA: TGTGCCAGCAACCCAACGCGGGGTACCTACGAGCAGTACTTC. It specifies CASNPTRGTYEQYF.

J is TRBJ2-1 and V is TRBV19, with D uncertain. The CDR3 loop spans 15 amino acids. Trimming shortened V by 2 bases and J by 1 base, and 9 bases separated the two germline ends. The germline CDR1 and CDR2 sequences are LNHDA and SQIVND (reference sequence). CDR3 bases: TGTGCCAGTAGTATACAGCGTGGGTCCTACAATGAGCAGTTCTTC. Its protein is CASSIQRGSYNEQFF.

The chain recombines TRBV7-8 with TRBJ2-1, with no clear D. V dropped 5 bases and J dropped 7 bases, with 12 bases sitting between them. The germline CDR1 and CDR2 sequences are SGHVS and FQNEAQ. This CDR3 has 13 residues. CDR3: CASSAVLGNEQFF. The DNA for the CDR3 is TGTGCCAGCAGCGCCGTCTTGGGGAATGAGCAGTTCTTC.

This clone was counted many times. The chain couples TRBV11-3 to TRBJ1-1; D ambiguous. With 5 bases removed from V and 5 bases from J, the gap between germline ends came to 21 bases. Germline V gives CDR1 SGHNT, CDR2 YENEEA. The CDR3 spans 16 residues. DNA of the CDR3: TGTGCCAGCAGCCCCCGTAATCGGGGATGGGGTACTGAAGCTTTCTTT. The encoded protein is CASSPRNRGWGTEAFF.

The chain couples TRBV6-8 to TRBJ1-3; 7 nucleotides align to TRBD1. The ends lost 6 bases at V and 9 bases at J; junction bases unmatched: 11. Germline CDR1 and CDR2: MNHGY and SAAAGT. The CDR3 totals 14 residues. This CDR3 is CASSQDRIPITIYF. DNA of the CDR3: TGTGCCAGCAGCCAGGACAGGATCCCTATCACCATATATTTT.

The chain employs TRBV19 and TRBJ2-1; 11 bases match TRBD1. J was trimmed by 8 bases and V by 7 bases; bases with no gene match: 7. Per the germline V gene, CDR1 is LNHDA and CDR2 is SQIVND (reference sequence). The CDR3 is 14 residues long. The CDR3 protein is CASTRTGGRYEQFF. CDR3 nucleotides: TGTGCCAGTACCCGGACAGGGGGCAGGTATGAGCAGTTCTTC. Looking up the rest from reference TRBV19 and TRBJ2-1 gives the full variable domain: DGGITQSPKYLFRKEGQNVTLSCEQNLNHDAMYWYRQDPGQGLRLIYYSQIVNDFQKGDIAEGYSVSREKKESFPLTVTSAQKNPTAFYLCASTRTGGRYEQFFGPGTRLTVL.

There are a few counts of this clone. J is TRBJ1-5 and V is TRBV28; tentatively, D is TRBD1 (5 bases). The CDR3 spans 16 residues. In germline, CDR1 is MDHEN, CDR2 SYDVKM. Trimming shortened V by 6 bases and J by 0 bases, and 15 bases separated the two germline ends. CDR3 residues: CASSSWGGFSNQPQHF. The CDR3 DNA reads TGTGCCAGCAGCAGTTGGGGGGGGTTTAGCAATCAGCCCCAGCATTTT.

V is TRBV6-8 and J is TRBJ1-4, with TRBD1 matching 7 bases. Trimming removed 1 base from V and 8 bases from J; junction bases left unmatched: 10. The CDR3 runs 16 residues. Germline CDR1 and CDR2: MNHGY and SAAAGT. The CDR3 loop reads CASSYLHRGGEEKLFF. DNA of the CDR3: TGTGCCAGCAGTTACTTACACAGGGGAGGGGAAGAAAAACTGTTTTTT.

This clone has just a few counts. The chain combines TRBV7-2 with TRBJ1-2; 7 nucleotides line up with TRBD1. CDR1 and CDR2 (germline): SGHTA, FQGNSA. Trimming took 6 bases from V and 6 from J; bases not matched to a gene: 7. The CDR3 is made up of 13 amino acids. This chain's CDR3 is CASRAVGGDGYTF. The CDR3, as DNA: TGTGCCAGCAGAGCTGTAGGGGGCGATGGCTACACCTTC.

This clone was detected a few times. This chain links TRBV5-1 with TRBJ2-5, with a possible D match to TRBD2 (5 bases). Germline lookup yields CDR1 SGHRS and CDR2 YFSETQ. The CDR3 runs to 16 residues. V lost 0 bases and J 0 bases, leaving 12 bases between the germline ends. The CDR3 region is CASSLADSPYQETQYF. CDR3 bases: TGCGCCAGCAGCTTGGCGGACTCACCGTACCAAGAGACCCAGTACTTC. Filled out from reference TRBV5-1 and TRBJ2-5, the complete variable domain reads KAGVTQTPRYLIKTRGQQVTLSCSPISGHRSVSWYQQTPGQGLQFLFEYFSETQRNKGNFPGRFSGRQFSNSRSEMNVSTLELGDSALYLCASSLADSPYQETQYFGPGTRLLVL.

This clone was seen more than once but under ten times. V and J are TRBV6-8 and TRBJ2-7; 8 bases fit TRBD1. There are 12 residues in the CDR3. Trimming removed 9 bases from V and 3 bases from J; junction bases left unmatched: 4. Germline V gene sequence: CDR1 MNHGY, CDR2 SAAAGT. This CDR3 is CASQGAVYEQYF. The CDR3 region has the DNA TGTGCCAGTCAGGGGGCCGTCTACGAGCAGTACTTC.

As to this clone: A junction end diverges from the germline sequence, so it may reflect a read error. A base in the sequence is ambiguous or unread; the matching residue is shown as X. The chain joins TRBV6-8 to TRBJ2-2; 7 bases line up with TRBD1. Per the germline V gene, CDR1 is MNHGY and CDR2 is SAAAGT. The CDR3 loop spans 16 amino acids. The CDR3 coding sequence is TGTGCCARCAGTCAGAGACAGGGCGGTTTCACCGGGGAGCTGTTTTTT. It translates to CAXSQRQGGFTGELFF.

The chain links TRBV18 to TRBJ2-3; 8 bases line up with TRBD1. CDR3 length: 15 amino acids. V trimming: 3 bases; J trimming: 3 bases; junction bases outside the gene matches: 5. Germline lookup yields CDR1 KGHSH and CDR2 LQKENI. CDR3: CASSPGQGVTDTQYF. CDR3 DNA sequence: TGTGCCAGCTCACCCGGACAGGGAGTAACAGATACGCAGTATTTT.

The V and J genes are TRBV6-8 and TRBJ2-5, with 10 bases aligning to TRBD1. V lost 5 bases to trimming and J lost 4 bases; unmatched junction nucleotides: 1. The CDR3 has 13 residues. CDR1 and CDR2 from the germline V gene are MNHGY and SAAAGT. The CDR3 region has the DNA TGTGCCAGCAGTCGGGACAGGGGAGAGACCCAGTACTTC. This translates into CASSRDRGETQYF.

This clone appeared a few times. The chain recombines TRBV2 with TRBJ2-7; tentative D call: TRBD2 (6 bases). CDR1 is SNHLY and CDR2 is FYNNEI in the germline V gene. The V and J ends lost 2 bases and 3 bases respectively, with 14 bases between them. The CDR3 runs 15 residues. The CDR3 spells CASSEPTSVNYEQYF. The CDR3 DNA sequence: TGTGCCAGCAGTGAACCGACTAGTGTTAACTACGAGCAGTACTTC.